The rows below give T cell receptor beta chains drawn from one sample of a study of early T cells in non-severe SARS-CoV-2 infection. TCRdb called the 5' RACE reads again in MiXCR, with one record for every CDR3 protein. This table holds approximately 56,000 distinct CDR3 sequences, 8% to 11% found once. Sequenced material: whole blood. The receptors here all came from an adult who was a healthcare worker with PCR-confirmed SARS-CoV-2 infection or an uninfected control (not recorded which). The CDR3 runs from the conserved cysteine through the conserved F or W. The D gene is left open where the match is weak.

>NA|TRBJ2-5|TRBV2|11
CASTLGGTQYF
>NA|TRBJ2-5|TRBV29-1|17
CSVEGKADGKPRGTQYF
>TRBD2|TRBJ2-3|TRBV20-1|15
CSAVTSGRESDTQYF
>TRBD2|TRBJ2-1|TRBV12-5|15
CASGLRTSGINEQFF
>TRBD2|TRBJ2-7|TRBV10-3|13
CAIRTSGTYEQYF
>TRBD1|TRBJ1-4|TRBV4-2|16
CASSQAGQGPNEKLFF
>NA|TRBJ2-7|TRBV12-5|11
CASGLKYEQYF
>TRBD2|TRBJ2-1|TRBV3-1|16
CASSFRLAGLYNEQFF
>NA|TRBJ2-3|TRBV2|14
CASSEERVQDTQYF
>NA|TRBJ1-6|TRBV12-3/TRBV12-4|17
CASSRGREGSYNSPLHF
>TRBD1|TRBJ1-5|TRBV19|17
CASSIGSDRFRGQPQHF
>NA|TRBJ2-3|TRBV20-1|17
CSASRSYGALGTDTQYF
>NA|TRBJ2-1|TRBV10-3|11
CAIVRNNEQIF
>NA|TRBJ2-2|TRBV9|15
CASSVWGGNTGELFF
>TRBD1|TRBJ1-1|TRBV2|15
CASSELYRGYTEAFF
>TRBD2|TRBJ2-3|TRBV6-2/TRBV6-3|18
CASIKGRTSGLRGDTQYF
>TRBD2|TRBJ2-3|TRBV19|15
CASSLGTRFADTQYF
>TRBD1|TRBJ1-1|TRBV3-1|19
CASSQFSLGTGSTNTEAFF
>TRBD1|TRBJ2-3|TRBV20-1|13
CSATGQKWAAQYF
>NA|TRBJ2-2|TRBV6-6|12
CASSRSTGELFF
>NA|TRBJ2-3|TRBV10-3|15
CAIMRGSGATDTQYF
>NA|TRBJ2-7|TRBV9|14
CASSVRRESYEQYF
>NA|TRBJ2-7|TRBV13|14
CASSRETPSYEQYF
>NA|TRBJ1-2|TRBV5-4|15
CASSLGDRLNYGYTF
>TRBD1|TRBJ2-1|TRBV28|22
CASRPRDLRDRVWGRGYNEQFF
>NA|TRBJ2-1|TRBV7-3|13
CASSFDSFDEQFF
>TRBD2|TRBJ2-3|TRBV20-1|12
CSASSGSNTQYF
>TRBD1|TRBJ2-3|TRBV20-1|16
CSARDARTGSTDTQYF
>TRBD1|TRBJ2-1|TRBV5-4|14
CASSSNRQGSEQFF
>NA|TRBJ1-2|TRBV19|14
CASIDGHNNYGYTF
>NA|TRBJ2-3|TRBV7-8|14
CASSLYSLTDTQYF
>NA|TRBJ2-7|TRBV7-9|14
CASTPDGLRGEQYF
>TRBD2|TRBJ2-6|TRBV28|15
CASSSAGTGANVLTF
>TRBD1|TRBJ2-7|TRBV27|14
CASSLQGLVSEQYF
>TRBD1|TRBJ2-2|TRBV7-6|15
CASSVDRGTTGELFF
>TRBD2|TRBJ2-3|TRBV7-9|17
CASSLISGRVYGDTQYF
>TRBD2|TRBJ2-7|TRBV6-5|14
CASWGLAATYEQYF
>NA|TRBJ2-5|TRBV7-9|14
CASSRMQGVETQYF
>NA|TRBJ1-1|TRBV3-1|16
CASSQLLRGGIAEAFF
>TRBD2|TRBJ2-7|TRBV20-1|14
CSARRLAGGDEQYF
>TRBD2|TRBJ2-7|TRBV6-2/TRBV6-3|15
CASSERTSGSYEQYF
>TRBD1|TRBJ1-2|TRBV7-9|15
CASSWGQGTNYGYTF
>NA|TRBJ2-2|TRBV4-3|15
CASSQDPWGTGELFF
>TRBD1|TRBJ1-6|TRBV30|14
CAWSNGQDNSPLHF
>NA|TRBJ1-4|TRBV5-4|16
CASSPRKGGTNEKLFF
>TRBD2|TRBJ2-1|TRBV20-1|17
CSAPDGTSRGGYNEQFF
>NA|TRBJ2-5|TRBV2|13
CASSPYGKETQYF
>TRBD1|TRBJ2-2|TRBV19|13
CLRTGVHTGDLFF
>TRBD2|TRBJ2-3|TRBV5-4|15
CASSSSGSSTDTQYF
>TRBD1|TRBJ1-5|TRBV5-1|15
CASSPGQGGNQPQHF
>NA|TRBJ1-1|TRBV29-1|12
CSAPAAGYEAFF
>NA|TRBJ2-1|TRBV2|12
CAGSPSYNEQFF
>TRBD1|TRBJ2-7|TRBV20-1|13
CSAFPDRLYEQYF
>NA|TRBJ1-3|TRBV4-3|16
CASSQGTAQSVNTIYF
>NA|TRBJ2-5|TRBV7-9|16
CASSLGLGRIKETQYF